Given below is one T cell receptor (beta chain) in context. The data were taken from a study of technical replicates of blood from several donors. Clones were read by immunoSEQ multiplex PCR, and TCRdb kept only the in-frame ones, dropping some. In the table there are tens of thousands of clones, around 94% of which are singletons. Germline CDR1 is WSHSY and CDR2 is SAAADI. V lost 8 bases, J lost 6 bases, and 10 bases lay in between. This CDR3 is built from 12 residues. The source of this sequence is a human donor in good health. Sequencing was done on a sample of T cells isolated from PBMCs. The J gene is TRBJ2-2, the V gene TRBV10-2; D is unclear. The CDR3 DNA follows: TGCGCCAGCTCTAACAGCCCCGGGGAGCTGTTTTTT. It is translated as CASSNSPGELFF.